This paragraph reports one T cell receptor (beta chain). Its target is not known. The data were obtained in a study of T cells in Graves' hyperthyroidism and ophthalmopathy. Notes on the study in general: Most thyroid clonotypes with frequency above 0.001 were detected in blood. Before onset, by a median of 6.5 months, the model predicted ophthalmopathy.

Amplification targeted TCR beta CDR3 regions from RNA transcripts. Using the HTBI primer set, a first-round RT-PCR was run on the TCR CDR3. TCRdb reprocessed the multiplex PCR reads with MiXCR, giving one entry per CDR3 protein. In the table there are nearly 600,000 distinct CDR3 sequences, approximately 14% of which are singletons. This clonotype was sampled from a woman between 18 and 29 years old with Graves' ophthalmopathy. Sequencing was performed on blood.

The CDR3 nucleotides are TGTGCCAGCAGCCCCCGACAGGGGAAGGAGACCCAGTACTTC. This translates into CASSPRQGKETQYF. The chain uses TRBV7-3 and TRBJ2-5, with 8 positions matching TRBD1. This CDR3 comprises 14 residues. Trimming took 5 bases from V and 5 from J; bases not matched to a gene: 7. The germline gives CDR1 SGHTA, CDR2 FQGTGA. Variable domain in full (rest from reference TRBV7-3 and TRBJ2-5): GAGVSQTPSNKVTEKGKYVELRCDPISGHTALYWYRQSLGQGPEFLIYFQGTGAADDSGLPNDRFFAVRPEGSVSTLKIQRTERGDSAVYLCASSPRQGKETQYFGPGTRLLVL.